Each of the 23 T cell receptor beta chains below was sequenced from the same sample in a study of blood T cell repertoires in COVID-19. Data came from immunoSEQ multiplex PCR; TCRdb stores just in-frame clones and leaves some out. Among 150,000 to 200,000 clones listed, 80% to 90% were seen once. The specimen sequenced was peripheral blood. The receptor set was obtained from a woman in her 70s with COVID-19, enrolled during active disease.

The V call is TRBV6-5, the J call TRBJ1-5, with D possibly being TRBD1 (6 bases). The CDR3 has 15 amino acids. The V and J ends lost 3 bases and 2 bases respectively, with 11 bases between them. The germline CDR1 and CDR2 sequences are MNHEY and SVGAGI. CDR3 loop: CASSYQGPGNQPQHF. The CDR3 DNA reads TGTGCCAGCAGTTATCAGGGGCCCGGCAATCAGCCCCAGCATTTT.

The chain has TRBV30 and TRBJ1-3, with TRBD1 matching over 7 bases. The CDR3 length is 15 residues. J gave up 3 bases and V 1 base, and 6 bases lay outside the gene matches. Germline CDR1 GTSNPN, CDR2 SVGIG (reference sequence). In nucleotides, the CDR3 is TGTGCCTGGAGTGATCAACAGGGGCTTGGAAACACCATATATTTT. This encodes CAWSDQQGLGNTIYF.

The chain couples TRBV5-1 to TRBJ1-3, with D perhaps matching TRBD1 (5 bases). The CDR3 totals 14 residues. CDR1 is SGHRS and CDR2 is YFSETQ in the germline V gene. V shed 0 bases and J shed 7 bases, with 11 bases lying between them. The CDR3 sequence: CASSLAGEVNTIYF. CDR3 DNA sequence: TGCGCCAGCAGCTTGGCGGGGGAAGTGAACACCATATATTTT.

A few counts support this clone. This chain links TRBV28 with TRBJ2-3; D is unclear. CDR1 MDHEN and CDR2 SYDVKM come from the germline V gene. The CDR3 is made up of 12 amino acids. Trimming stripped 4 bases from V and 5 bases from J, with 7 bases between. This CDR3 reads CASSWSQDTQYF. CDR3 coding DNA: TGTGCCAGCAGTTGGTCACAAGATACGCAGTATTTT.

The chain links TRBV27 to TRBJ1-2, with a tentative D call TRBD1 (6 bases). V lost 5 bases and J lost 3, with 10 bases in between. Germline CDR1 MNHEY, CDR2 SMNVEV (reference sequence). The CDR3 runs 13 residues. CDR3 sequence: CASSLTGYYGYTF. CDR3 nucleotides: TGTGCCAGCAGTCTTACAGGGTACTATGGCTACACCTTC.

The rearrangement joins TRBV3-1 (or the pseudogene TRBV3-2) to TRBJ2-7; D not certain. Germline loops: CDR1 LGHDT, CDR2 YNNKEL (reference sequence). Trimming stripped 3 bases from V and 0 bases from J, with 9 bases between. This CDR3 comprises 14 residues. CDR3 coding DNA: TGTGCCAGCAGCCAGTCATACGGCTCCTACGAGCAGTACTTC. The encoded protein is CASSQSYGSYEQYF.

Here the CDR3 DNA reads TGTGCCAGCAGTCCGACAGGGACCTACAATGAGCAGTTCTTC. This codes for CASSPTGTYNEQFF. The chain employs TRBV27 and TRBJ2-1; 7 positions match TRBD1. V trimming: 5 bases; J trimming: 2 bases; junction bases outside the gene matches: 3. This CDR3 has 14 residues. The germline CDR1 and CDR2 sequences are MNHEY and SMNVEV (reference sequence).

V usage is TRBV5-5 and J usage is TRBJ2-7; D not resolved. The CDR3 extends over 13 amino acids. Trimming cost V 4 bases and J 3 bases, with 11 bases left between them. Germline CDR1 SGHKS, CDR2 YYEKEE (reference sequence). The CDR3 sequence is CASSVGGGYEQYF. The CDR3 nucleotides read TGTGCCAGCAGCGTTGGTGGCGGCTACGAGCAGTACTTC.

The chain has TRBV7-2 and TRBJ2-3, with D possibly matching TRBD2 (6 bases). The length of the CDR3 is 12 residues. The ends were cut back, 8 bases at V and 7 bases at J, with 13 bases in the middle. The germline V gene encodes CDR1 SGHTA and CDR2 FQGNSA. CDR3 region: CASQTEGYTQYF. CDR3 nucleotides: TGTGCCAGCCAGACGGAGGGATATACGCAGTATTTT.

CDR3 DNA sequence: TGTGCCAGCAGCCTTTACCGGGAGCAGACCCAGTACTTC. Amino acid sequence: CASSLYREQTQYF. The rearrangement links TRBV7-2 to TRBJ2-5; D possibly corresponds to TRBD2 (6 bases). From germline, CDR1 is SGHTA and CDR2 FQGNSA. Trimming pared 5 bases from V and 6 bases from J, leaving 13 bases between. The CDR3 loop spans 13 amino acids.

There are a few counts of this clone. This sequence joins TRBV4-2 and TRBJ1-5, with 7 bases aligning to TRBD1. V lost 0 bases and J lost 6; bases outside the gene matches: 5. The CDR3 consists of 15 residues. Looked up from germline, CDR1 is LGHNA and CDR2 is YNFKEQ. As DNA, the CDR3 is TGTGCCAGCAGCCAAGAGGTGACAGGGCGTCAGCCCCAGCATTTT. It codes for CASSQEVTGRQPQHF.

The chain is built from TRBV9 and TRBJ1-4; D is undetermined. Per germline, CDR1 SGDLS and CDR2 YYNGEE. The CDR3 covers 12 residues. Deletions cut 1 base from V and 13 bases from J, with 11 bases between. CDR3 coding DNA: TGTGCCAGCAGCGTACCGGGATTTATACTGTTTTTT. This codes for CASSVPGFILFF.

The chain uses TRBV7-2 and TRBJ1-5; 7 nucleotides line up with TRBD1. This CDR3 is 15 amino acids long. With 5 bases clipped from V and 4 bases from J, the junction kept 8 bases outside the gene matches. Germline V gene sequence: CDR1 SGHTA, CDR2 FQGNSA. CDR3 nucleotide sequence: TGTGCCAGCAGCACAACCGGGACAGCTAATCAGCCCCAGCATTTT. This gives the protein CASSTTGTANQPQHF.

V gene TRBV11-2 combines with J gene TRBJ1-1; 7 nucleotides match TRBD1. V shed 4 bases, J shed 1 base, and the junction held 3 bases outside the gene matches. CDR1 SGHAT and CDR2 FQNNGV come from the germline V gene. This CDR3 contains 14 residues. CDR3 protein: CASSSGQPNTEAFF. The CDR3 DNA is TGTGCCAGCAGCTCGGGACAGCCGAACACTGAAGCTTTCTTT.

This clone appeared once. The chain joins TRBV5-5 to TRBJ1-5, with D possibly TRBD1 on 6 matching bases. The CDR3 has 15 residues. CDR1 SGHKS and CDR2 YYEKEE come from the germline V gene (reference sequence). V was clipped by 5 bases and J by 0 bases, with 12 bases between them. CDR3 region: CASRYNRDSNQPQHF. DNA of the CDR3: TGTGCCAGCAGGTATAACAGGGATAGCAATCAGCCCCAGCATTTT.

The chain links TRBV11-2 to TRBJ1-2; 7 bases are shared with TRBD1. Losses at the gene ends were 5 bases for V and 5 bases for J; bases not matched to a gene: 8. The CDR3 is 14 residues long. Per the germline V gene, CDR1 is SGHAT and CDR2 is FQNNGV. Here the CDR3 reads CASSLIQGWYGYTF. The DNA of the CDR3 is TGTGCCAGCAGCCTGATACAGGGGTGGTATGGCTACACCTTC.

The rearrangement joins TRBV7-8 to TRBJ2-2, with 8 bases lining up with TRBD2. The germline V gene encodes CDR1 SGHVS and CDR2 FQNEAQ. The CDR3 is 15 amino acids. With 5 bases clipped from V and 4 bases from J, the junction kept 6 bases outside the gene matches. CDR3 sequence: CASSQAGVGTGELFF. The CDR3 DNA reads TGTGCCAGCAGCCAAGCGGGAGTCGGCACCGGGGAGCTGTTTTTT.

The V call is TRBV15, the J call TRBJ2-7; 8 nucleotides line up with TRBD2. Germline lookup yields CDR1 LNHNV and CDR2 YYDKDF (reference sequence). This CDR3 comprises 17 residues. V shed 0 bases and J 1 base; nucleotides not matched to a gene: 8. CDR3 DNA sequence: TGTGCCACCAGCAGAGATCGGGCGAGCGGGAGATCCTACGAGCAGTACTTC. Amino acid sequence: CATSRDRASGRSYEQYF.

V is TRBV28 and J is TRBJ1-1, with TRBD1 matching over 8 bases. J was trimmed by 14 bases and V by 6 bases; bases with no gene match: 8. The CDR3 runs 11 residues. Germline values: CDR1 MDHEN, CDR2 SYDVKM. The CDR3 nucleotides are TGTGCCAGCAGCACACACAGGGGGGCCTTCTTT. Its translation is CASSTHRGAFF.

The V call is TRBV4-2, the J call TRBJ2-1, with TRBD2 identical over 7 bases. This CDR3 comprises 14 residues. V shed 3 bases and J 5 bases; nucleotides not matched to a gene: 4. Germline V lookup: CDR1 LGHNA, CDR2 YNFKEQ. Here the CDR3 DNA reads TGTGCCAGCAGCCATCGACTAGCCCACAATGAGCAGTTCTTC. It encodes CASSHRLAHNEQFF.

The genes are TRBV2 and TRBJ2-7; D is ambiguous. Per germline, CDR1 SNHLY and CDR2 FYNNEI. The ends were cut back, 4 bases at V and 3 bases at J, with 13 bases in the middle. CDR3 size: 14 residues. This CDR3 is CASSGVSTDYEQYF. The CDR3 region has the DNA TGTGCCAGCAGTGGTGTTAGCACGGACTACGAGCAGTACTTC.

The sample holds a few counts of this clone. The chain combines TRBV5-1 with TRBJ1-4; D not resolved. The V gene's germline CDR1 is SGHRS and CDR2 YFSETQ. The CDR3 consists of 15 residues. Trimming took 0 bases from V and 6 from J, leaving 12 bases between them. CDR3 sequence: CASSLGDGDYEKLFF. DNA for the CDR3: TGCGCCAGCAGCTTGGGAGACGGAGATTATGAAAAACTGTTTTTT.

CDR3 DNA sequence: TGCGCCAGCAGCACGCATACTTCAGGAGGGACTGAAGCTTTCTTT. This sequence encodes CASSTHTSGGTEAFF. The gene calls are TRBV4-1 and TRBJ1-1; D unresolved. The ends were cut back, 5 bases at V and 5 bases at J, with 18 bases in the middle. The CDR3 has 15 residues. Germline loops: CDR1 MGHRA, CDR2 YSYEKL.